The entry that follows covers one T cell receptor beta chain sequence. The table lists this clonotype with a few counts. The target of this receptor is not known. No much larger clone exists at a distance of one base, and base qualities are not known. The CDR3, from cysteine to phenylalanine, totals 19 residues. Left in the record is the CDR3 DNA by itself, 57 bases read in frame from the first base. V trim: 5 bases; J trim: 4 bases; unmatched bases: 12. CDR1 and CDR2 are drawn from the germline V gene: MNHNS, SASEGT. The data were taken from a study of T cells in Graves' hyperthyroidism and ophthalmopathy (dated by TCRdb to the late 2010s). Background for the entire study: Peripheral blood was sampled at the time of initial diagnosis, prior to any treatment. A discovery cohort of 95 to 100 patients, 43 with Graves' ophthalmopathy and about 58 with stable Graves' hyperthyroidism, was used to find distinguishing TCR V-J signatures. Prospective prediction of ophthalmopathy was tested in an independent validation cohort consisting of 18 hyperthyroidism patients and around 16 patients who later progressed to ophthalmopathy. The 95 to 100 discovery patients were divided at random into training and test sets in a 7:3 ratio. Thyroid tissue and blood T-cell repertoires from about six Graves' hyperthyroidism patients were also compared in the study. After sampling, hyperthyroidism patients received methimazole starting at 30 mg daily, and ophthalmopathy patients received high-dose intravenous methylprednisolone. TCR Vbeta CDR3 sequencing of some 140 peripheral blood samples (43 ophthalmopathy, 75 to 85 hyperthyroidism and about 17 progressor patients) is reported in the paper. The paper's findings and limits, for the study overall: Sample size was not statistically predetermined, and investigators were not blinded to group allocation. During validation, the model predicted progression to ophthalmopathy a median of roughly 7.1 months ahead of onset, with 70.59% sensitivity and roughly 72% specificity. Blood samples also contained most of the expanded thyroid clonotypes (frequency above 0.001), which suggests that blood repertoires may reflect thyroid immune responses. In cross-validation, a model built on a 13 V-J signature told ophthalmopathy apart from stable hyperthyroidism with just under 90% sensitivity and about 81% specificity, and in testing the same model reached 80%/75%.

The TCR beta CDR3 regions were amplified from RNA transcripts. A first-round RT-PCR of the TCR CDR3 used the HTBI primer set with the Qiagen OneStep RT-PCR kit. Libraries were constructed in a second round of multiplex PCR, after which size selection and purification were performed. Libraries were sequenced paired-end with 100 bp reads on an Illumina HiSeq2000. For the original study's pipeline: Raw data were processed with SOAPnuke, discarding reads with adapters, uncalled bases, mean Phred below 15, or no exact constant-primer or identifier match. COPE v1.2.5 was used to merge high-quality paired reads, and clonotypes were defined as unique nucleotide sequences. MiTCR v1.1 was used to align clonotypes to the IMGT TRBV, TRBD and TRBJ reference segments. The analysis included only V-J combinations with a frequency above 0.0001, which together covered around 99% of the repertoires. The TCS score was defined as F50 (clonal expansion) divided by E x V (chaos), with BLOSUM62-based TCRdist calculated between CDR3 peptides within each V-J. Welch's t-statistics and random forest reduced 450 to 600 V-J features to about 13, which were used in a naive Bayes classifier (R e1071). TCRdb reprocessing: public reads trimmed at Q25 with fastp, clones called with MiXCR, in-frame beta chains kept. Identical CDR3 proteins give one entry, which carries the most common genes and DNA. Here the V and J calls rest on TCRdb's processing, not on the authors' analysis. The sample contains approximately 600,000 distinct CDR3 sequences, 14% of them found a single time. The ten most abundant clones make up more than 6% of the sample.

Moderately to severely active disease, a Clinical Activity Score of at least 3, a NOSPECS grade of at least 4, and a duration under 3 months were present in ophthalmopathy patients. The study excluded patients with uncontrolled infections, other autoimmune diseases, pregnancy or lactation. Clinical symptoms, serum thyroxine and TRAb, thyroid ultrasound, and orbital computed tomography formed the basis for the diagnoses. PBMCs were isolated from approximately 10 ml of fresh peripheral blood by Ficoll-Paque density gradient centrifugation. Trizol reagent was used to extract total RNA, and RNA quality was then checked on an Agilent 2100 Bioanalyzer.

In this chain, TRBV6-1 is recombined with TRBJ2-2, and 14 bases in between align with TRBD2. This clonotype originated in a woman aged 18-30 years with Graves' ophthalmopathy. Sequenced: blood. The nucleotide sequence is TGTGCCAGCAGTTATGCGAGACTAGCGGGAGGGGCGGGCACCGGGGAGCTGTTTTTT. The resulting protein is CASSYARLAGGAGTGELFF.